One sample yielded the 27 T cell receptor beta chains listed below, sequenced in a study of PD-1 blockade in classical Hodgkin lymphoma. Every one of the patients relapsed after autologous stem cell transplantation (brentuximab vedotin exposure was variable). Using immunoSEQ multiplex PCR, the repertoire was profiled, and TCRdb retains in-frame clones only, with some absent. The sample holds more than 50,000 clones, over 55% seen once. The sequenced sample was peripheral blood mononuclear cells (PBMCs), obtained before the second cycle of nivolumab. The receptors originated from a human donor with classical Hodgkin lymphoma.

This chain uses TRBV27 with TRBJ1-5; D remains unclear. The V end lost 2 bases, the J end lost 4 bases, and 9 bases lay between the germline ends. The CDR3 loop spans 14 amino acids. Looked up from germline, CDR1 is MNHEY and CDR2 is SMNVEV (reference sequence). The CDR3 DNA follows: TGTGCCAGCAGTTTAATGGTAGGGAATCAGCCCCAGCATTTT. Protein: CASSLMVGNQPQHF.

Only one count was recorded for this clone. This chain links TRBV30 with TRBJ2-1; the match to TRBD2 covers 9 bases. V was clipped by 1 base and J by 7 bases; unmatched bases: 5. CDR1 is GTSNPN and CDR2 is SVGIG in the germline V gene (reference sequence). This CDR3 has 14 residues. The DNA of the CDR3 is TGTGCCTGGAGTGCTGAGCGGGGGGTGAATGAGCAGTTCTTC. Translating it yields CAWSAERGVNEQFF.

This chain connects TRBV5-6 to TRBJ1-5; D unresolved. Between the trimmed V and J ends, which lost 2 bases and 5 bases, there was a span of 5 bases. There are 12 residues in the CDR3. Germline V lookup: CDR1 SGHDT, CDR2 YYEEEE. As DNA, the CDR3 is TGTGCCAGCAGCTTAAGCGATCAGCCCCAGCATTTT. It encodes CASSLSDQPQHF.

The J gene is TRBJ2-3, the V gene TRBV2, with 9 bases that match TRBD2. V shed 2 bases and J 3 bases; nucleotides not matched to a gene: 3. Germline assignment: CDR1 SNHLY and CDR2 FYNNEI. This CDR3 is built from 15 residues. CDR3 in amino acids: CASSELAGGTDTQYF. DNA for the CDR3: TGTGCCAGCAGTGAATTGGCGGGGGGGACAGATACGCAGTATTTT. The full variable domain, completed using reference TRBV2 and TRBJ2-3, is EPEVTQTPSHQVTQMGQEVILRCVPISNHLYFYWYRQILGQKVEFLVSFYNNEISEKSEIFDDQFSVERPDGSNFTLKIRSTKLEDSAMYFCASSELAGGTDTQYFGPGTRLTVL.

The J gene is TRBJ2-6, the V gene TRBV28, with D tentatively TRBD1 (6 bases). V lost 7 bases, J lost 2 bases, and 9 bases lay in between. The CDR3 is made up of 14 amino acids. In germline, CDR1 is MDHEN, CDR2 SYDVKM. The CDR3 region has the DNA TGTGCCAGCATGAGGGGGACTGGGGCCAACGTCCTGACTTTC. Its translation is CASMRGTGANVLTF.

This clone was counted between two and nine times. CDR3 in amino acids: CASSLGLTGGEQYF. CDR3 coding DNA: TGTGCCAGCAGCTTGGGACTAACGGGGGGGGAGCAGTACTTC. The gene calls are TRBV5-4 and TRBJ2-7; the match to TRBD2 covers 8 bases. Trimming cost V 0 bases and J 7 bases; bases outside gene matches: 6. Germline loops: CDR1 SGHNT, CDR2 YYREEE (reference sequence). The CDR3 contains 14 residues.

The rearrangement uses TRBV5-4 and TRBJ1-2, with 7 bases matching TRBD1. V was pared by 0 bases and J by 7 bases, with 3 bases of the junction left unmatched. The germline V gene encodes CDR1 SGHNT and CDR2 YYREEE (reference sequence). The CDR3 consists of 13 residues. The CDR3 region has the DNA TGTGCCAGCAGCTTGGAGGCAGGGGGTGGCTACACCTTC. This codes for CASSLEAGGGYTF.

This clone has more than one count but fewer than ten. V usage is TRBV29-1 and J usage is TRBJ1-1; weak D call: TRBD1 (6 bases). The germline V and J ends were trimmed by 6 bases and 5 bases, with 16 bases remaining between them. The CDR3 sequence is 13 residues long. The germline gives CDR1 SQVTM, CDR2 ANQGSEA. DNA of the CDR3: TGCAGCGTCCTAGACGGGGGCCGGACTGAAGCTTTCTTT. Translating gives CSVLDGGRTEAFF.

The chain combines TRBV30 with TRBJ2-7; maybe TRBD2 (6 bases). CDR1 and CDR2 from the germline V gene are GTSNPN and SVGIG (reference sequence). V shed 0 bases and J shed 4 bases, with 7 bases lying between them. This CDR3 has 12 amino acids. The chain's CDR3 is CAWSVGGYEQYF. In nucleotides, the CDR3 is TGTGCCTGGAGTGTTGGGGGGTACGAGCAGTACTTC.

V is TRBV10-3 and J is TRBJ2-1; TRBD2 aligns across 8 bases. The V gene end was trimmed by 2 bases and the J gene end by 0 bases; junction bases not matched to a gene: 0. This CDR3 has 15 amino acids. CDR1 is ENHRY, CDR2 SYGVKD, per germline. This CDR3 reads CAISETSGSYNEQFF. CDR3 coding DNA: TGTGCCATCAGTGAGACTAGCGGCTCCTACAATGAGCAGTTCTTC.

In DNA, the CDR3 is TGTGCCAGCATTCAGATGAACACCGGGGAGCTGTTTTTT. Protein sequence: CASIQMNTGELFF. V and J are TRBV28 and TRBJ2-2; D not certain. Trimming shortened V by 7 bases and J by 1 base, and 7 bases separated the two germline ends. The CDR3 loop spans 13 amino acids. CDR1 is MDHEN, CDR2 SYDVKM, per germline.

This clone came up a few times. The V call is TRBV7-2, the J call TRBJ1-1; 7 positions agree with TRBD1. Per the germline V gene, CDR1 is SGHTA and CDR2 is FQGNSA. The ends lost 1 base at V and 3 bases at J; junction bases unmatched: 5. The CDR3 has 15 residues. This CDR3 reads CASSLVGGAYTEAFF. Written as DNA, the CDR3 is TGTGCCAGCAGCTTAGTAGGGGGCGCGTACACTGAAGCTTTCTTT.

The rearrangement links TRBV5-6 to TRBJ1-1, with 8 positions matching TRBD1. The CDR3 covers 15 residues. Germline loops: CDR1 SGHDT, CDR2 YYEEEE. After removal of 4 bases from V and 1 base from J, the junction contained 6 bases not matched to a gene. CDR3 region: CASSASTGENTEAFF. CDR3 nucleotides: TGTGCCAGCAGCGCGTCGACAGGGGAGAACACTGAAGCTTTCTTT.

The chain has TRBV6-1 and TRBJ1-6, with TRBD1 identical over 9 bases. J was trimmed by 10 bases and V by 4 bases; bases with no gene match: 8. CDR3 length: 15 amino acids. Germline V CDR1 and CDR2: MNHNS, SASEGT. Written as DNA, the CDR3 is TGTGCCAGCAGTGGGGTGTGGACAGGGGAATCACCCCTCCACTTT. The encoded protein is CASSGVWTGESPLHF.

The chain is built from TRBV19 and TRBJ2-6; D not certain. The CDR3 covers 13 residues. V lost 8 bases to trimming and J lost 4 bases, with 9 bases between them. Germline lookup yields CDR1 LNHDA and CDR2 SQIVND (reference sequence). As DNA, the CDR3 is TGTGCCAGTTCCCCCGGGGGGGCCAACGTCCTGACTTTC. Translating gives CASSPGGANVLTF.

This chain connects TRBV20-1 to TRBJ2-7; unclear D gene. The length of the CDR3 is 11 residues. The germline V gene has CDR1 DFQATT and CDR2 SNEGSKA (reference sequence). The ends were cut back, 6 bases at V and 4 bases at J, with 10 bases in the middle. In nucleotides, the CDR3 is TGCAGTGCCGACGACAATTACGAGCAGTACTTC. This sequence encodes CSADDNYEQYF.

The chain joins TRBV19 to TRBJ1-2, with D possibly being TRBD1 (5 bases). The V and J ends lost 5 bases and 1 base respectively, with 23 bases between them. The CDR3 is 18 amino acids. Germline CDR1 and CDR2: LNHDA and SQIVND (reference sequence). The CDR3 DNA reads as TGTGCCAGTAGTCCAGGGATGACCGGGACGTACCTTAACTATGGCTACACCTTC. This encodes CASSPGMTGTYLNYGYTF.

V gene TRBV19 combines with J gene TRBJ2-7; D call uncertain. The CDR3 runs to 15 residues. Between the trimmed V and J ends, which lost 3 bases and 0 bases, there was a span of 12 bases. Germline-derived CDR1 and CDR2 are LNHDA and SQIVND (reference sequence). CDR3 coding DNA: TGTGCCAGTAGTATTCGGCTCTCGAGCTCCTACGAGCAGTACTTC. Protein sequence: CASSIRLSSSYEQYF.

There are a few counts of this clone. The gene calls are TRBV2 and TRBJ2-7; TRBD2 matches at 8 bases. V lost 6 bases and J lost 2; bases outside the gene matches: 6. The germline V gene has CDR1 SNHLY and CDR2 FYNNEI. This CDR3 comprises 14 residues. CDR3 DNA: TGTGCCAGCAGCCCCGGGGGGGACCCCTACGAGCAGTACTTC. This translates into CASSPGGDPYEQYF.

The chain employs TRBV28 and TRBJ2-3; D ambiguous. Between the trimmed V and J ends, which lost 2 bases and 2 bases, there was a span of 8 bases. This CDR3 contains 14 residues. Germline-derived CDR1 and CDR2 are MDHEN and SYDVKM. CDR3 residues: CASSLNENTDTQYF. Here the CDR3 DNA reads TGTGCCAGCAGTTTAAATGAGAACACAGATACGCAGTATTTT. Using reference TRBV28 and TRBJ2-3 for the parts outside the CDR3, the full variable domain is DVKVTQSSRYLVKRTGEKVFLECVQDMDHENMFWYRQDPGLGLRLIYFSYDVKMKEKGDIPEGYSVSREKKERFSLILESASTNQTSMYLCASSLNENTDTQYFGPGTRLTVL.

The chain employs TRBV9 and TRBJ1-2; D is uncertain. Germline CDR1 and CDR2: SGDLS and YYNGEE. Trimming took 3 bases from V and 3 from J, leaving 9 bases between them. This CDR3 region has 13 residues. In DNA, the CDR3 is TGTGCCAGCAGCGAACAAACCGACTATGGCTACACCTTC. It encodes CASSEQTDYGYTF.

V gene TRBV28 combines with J gene TRBJ2-7, with D hard to call. The CDR3 runs 11 residues. The V end was cut by 6 bases, the J end by 7 bases, with 10 bases between. Per the germline V gene, CDR1 is MDHEN and CDR2 is SYDVKM. The CDR3 reads CASSRVGEQYF. DNA for the CDR3: TGTGCCAGCAGCCGAGTGGGAGAGCAGTACTTC.

The chain carries TRBV11-2 and TRBJ1-1; the D gene is possibly TRBD1 (5 bases). Trimming stripped 6 bases from V and 2 bases from J, with 16 bases between. This CDR3 region has 15 residues. CDR1 is SGHAT and CDR2 is FQNNGV in the germline V gene. The CDR3 sequence: CASSTGAGLNTEAFF. The CDR3 region has the DNA TGTGCCAGCAGTACTGGAGCGGGACTCAACACTGAAGCTTTCTTT.

The chain recombines TRBV30 with TRBJ2-2; the D call may be TRBD1 or TRBD2 (5 bases each). Germline V gives CDR1 GTSNPN, CDR2 SVGIG (reference sequence). Between the trimmed V and J ends, which lost 0 bases and 3 bases, there was a span of 11 bases. CDR3 size: 15 residues. CDR3 nucleotides: TGTGCCTGGAGTGTACTGGGGACCTACACCGGGGAGCTGTTTTTT. It is translated as CAWSVLGTYTGELFF.

The chain combines TRBV19 with TRBJ1-2, with 7 positions matching TRBD1. Germline V gives CDR1 LNHDA, CDR2 SQIVND (reference sequence). The V gene end was trimmed by 6 bases and the J gene end by 2 bases; junction bases not matched to a gene: 12. The CDR3 consists of 16 residues. The CDR3 region is CASSESTGYMNYGYTF. The CDR3 DNA reads as TGTGCCAGTAGCGAATCGACAGGGTATATGAACTATGGCTACACCTTC. Combining the CDR3 with reference TRBV19 and TRBJ1-2 gives the whole variable domain DGGITQSPKYLFRKEGQNVTLSCEQNLNHDAMYWYRQDPGQGLRLIYYSQIVNDFQKGDIAEGYSVSREKKESFPLTVTSAQKNPTAFYLCASSESTGYMNYGYTFGSGTRLTVV.

This CDR3 is CASSPQGALAGYTF. The CDR3 DNA reads TGTGCCAGCAGTCCGCAGGGGGCTTTGGCGGGCTACACCTTC. The V gene is TRBV6-5, the J gene TRBJ1-2, with 8 bases aligning to TRBD1. Germline V lookup: CDR1 MNHEY, CDR2 SVGAGI. The CDR3 is 14 amino acids. The ends lost 5 bases at V and 8 bases at J; junction bases unmatched: 10.

The V call is TRBV9, the J call TRBJ1-2; no clear D gene. Trimming cost V 3 bases and J 4 bases, with 13 bases left between them. The CDR3 length is 14 residues. Germline V gene data show CDR1 as SGDLS and CDR2 as YYNGEE. This chain's CDR3 is CASSGPPPVYGYTF. The CDR3 DNA sequence: TGTGCCAGCAGCGGACCCCCGCCCGTCTATGGCTACACCTTC.